The T cell receptor (beta chain) under discussion was sequenced for a study of shared clonotypes between healthy human individuals. V shed 10 bases, J shed 1 base, and the junction held 9 bases outside the gene matches. CDR1 is SNHLY, CDR2 FYNNEI, per germline. This CDR3 region has 14 residues. Clones were sequenced by immunoSEQ multiplex PCR, and TCRdb holds only the in-frame ones, with some missing. The sample has about 710,000 clones, around four fifths seen once. Material: memory CD4+ T cells sorted from blood. Noted subset: CD45RA-negative fraction. The genes are TRBV2 and TRBJ1-2, with 7 nucleotides matching TRBD1. The sequence came from a woman aged 25-40 years in good health. The DNA of the CDR3 is TGTGCCACCCTACGGGACAGCAATAACTATGGCTACACCTTC. This translates into CATLRDSNNYGYTF.